Presented here are 2 T cell receptor beta chains from one specimen sequenced in a study of blood T cell repertoires in COVID-19. Using immunoSEQ multiplex PCR, the repertoire was profiled, and TCRdb retains in-frame clones only, with some absent. The repertoire holds about 59,000 clones, with around four fifths as singletons. The sample taken for sequencing was peripheral blood. All receptors derive from a woman in her sixties or seventies with acute or convalescent COVID-19.

The chain links TRBV19 to TRBJ2-4; possible D gene TRBD1, 6 bases. Trimming left V 3 bases short and J 7 bases short, with 19 bases between. This CDR3 comprises 16 residues. CDR1 and CDR2 (germline): LNHDA, SQIVND (reference sequence). The CDR3: CASSINPTGNRNIQYF. The CDR3 nucleotides read TGTGCCAGTAGTATTAACCCTACAGGGAATCGGAACATTCAGTACTTC.

The V gene is TRBV7-9, the J gene TRBJ1-2; 9 positions agree with TRBD1. CDR1 is SEHNR and CDR2 is FQNEAQ in the germline V gene (reference sequence). V trimming: 1 base; J trimming: 5 bases; junction bases outside the gene matches: 5. The CDR3 sequence is 15 residues long. For the CDR3, the DNA is TGTGCCAGCAGCTTAGGGGGGGACAGGGCATATGGCTACACCTTC. Residues: CASSLGGDRAYGYTF.